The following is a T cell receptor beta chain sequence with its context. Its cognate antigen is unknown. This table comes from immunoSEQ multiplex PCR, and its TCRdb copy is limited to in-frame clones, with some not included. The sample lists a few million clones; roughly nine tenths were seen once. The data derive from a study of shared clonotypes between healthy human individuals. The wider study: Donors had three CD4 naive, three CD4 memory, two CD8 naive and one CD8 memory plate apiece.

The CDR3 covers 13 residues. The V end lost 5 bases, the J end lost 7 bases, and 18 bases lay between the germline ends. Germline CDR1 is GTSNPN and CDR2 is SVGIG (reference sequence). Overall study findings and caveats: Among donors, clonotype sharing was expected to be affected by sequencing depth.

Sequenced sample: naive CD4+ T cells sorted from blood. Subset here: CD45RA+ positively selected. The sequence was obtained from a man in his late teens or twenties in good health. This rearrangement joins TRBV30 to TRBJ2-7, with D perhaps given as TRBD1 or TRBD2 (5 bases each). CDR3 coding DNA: TGTGCCTGGGCAAGAGAGAGGGGCCGGGAGCAGTACTTC. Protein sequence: CAWARERGREQYF.